Described below is a single T cell receptor beta chain sequence and its context. No antigen is known for it. It has no much larger one-base neighbor in the sample; base qualities were not kept. The library was produced with 5' RACE. Sequencing was performed on an Illumina HiSeq 2500. The second PCR ran for about 7 to 11 cycles and used a J-beta primer mix along with a sample-barcoded 5' primer. A unique molecular identifier was introduced onto each TCR beta cDNA molecule by a template-switch 5' adaptor carrying 12 random nucleotides. Each sample yielded at least 3 million CDR3-containing paired-end reads. The Mint cDNA synthesis kit, primed by a TRBC-specific oligonucleotide, was used to synthesize first-strand cDNA from all RNA. After uracil-DNA glycosylase treatment, a first 18-cycle PCR used universal primers M1SS and BC2_uni_R on all cDNA. The authors processed their data as follows. For normalization, 1 million high-quality reads, each with a distinct molecular identifier, were randomly selected from each sample. Reads sharing molecular identifiers were discarded rather than binned into consensus sequences. CDR3 identification, clonotype clustering and error correction used MiTCR with a Q25 quality threshold and the strictest error-elimination algorithm. A nonparametric unseen species model with Euler transformation was used to estimate lower-bound total TCR beta diversity. TCRdb handled the public reads itself, with Q25 trimming in fastp and clone calling in MiXCR, and kept productive beta chains. Rows matching on CDR3 protein sequence are summarized as one entry with the most common DNA and genes. The V and J calls and clone size come from TCRdb's table, not from the authors' own analysis. The sample table records approximately 800,000 distinct CDR3 sequences; 25% of these occur just once. The ten top clones hold under 4.5% of the sample.

Systemically healthy Caucasian individuals from Russia, around 39 in total and aged about 6 to 100 years, were included as donors. Each donor gave ten milliliters of peripheral blood, drawn into EDTA-treated Vacutainer tubes. Ficoll-Paque density-gradient centrifugation was used to isolate PBMCs, with at least 6.5 million obtained per sample. Total RNA was extracted from PBMCs with Trizol reagent, with at least 6 micrograms obtained per sample. For every donor, flow cytometry on a PBMC aliquot measured the percentage of naive CD45RAhigh/CD27high T cells. From its cysteine to its phenylalanine, the CDR3 spans 14 amino acids. The CDR3 DNA has 42 bases and is translated from base 1. The V and J ends are trimmed by 1 base and 6 bases, leaving 12 bases between them. These data originate in a study of blood T cells in healthy people across ages (dated by TCRdb to 2013 to 2016). Broadly, across the study: Template switching captured roughly one uniquely barcoded TCR beta cDNA molecule per two T cells in model experiments. The study measured age-related changes in TCR beta repertoire diversity using deep sequencing normalized with unique cDNA molecular identifiers. Four age groups were formed from the donors: young (average approximately 15 years), middle-aged (less than 40), aged (about 62) and long-lived (less than 85). Using the same blood draw, the study looked at two additional independent replicas of 1 million unique cDNA reads for two donors, one aged 18 to 30 and the other aged 80 or older. Overall results and qualifications from the work: Estimates of total diversity based on one million sequenced T cells were considered lower bounds and underestimates. The CMV infection status of donors was not known, potentially confounding age-related changes in expanded clonotypes. Observed TCR beta diversity per million T cells fell roughly linearly with age, and a significant reduction was already apparent by age about 43. Observed TCR beta diversity correlated strongly with the percentage of naive T cells measured by flow cytometry. Conclusive comparison of naive and antigen-experienced compartments was prevented by the profiling of bulk unsorted PBMCs. Compared with the aged group, the long-lived group had more naive CD4+ T cells, fewer expanded clones and increased TCR diversity, a pattern suggesting age selection.

The sample was also reused in another study, on T cells of mothers and their children. As described in the second report: Donors were nine systemically healthy Caucasian individuals: three mothers and their six children. cDNA synthesis used all of the extracted RNA, with approximately 1.4 ug of RNA in each 15 ul reaction. In the second PCR, the M1S primer added sample barcodes and 2-4 random nucleotides. Over 8.5 million TCR beta CDR3 reads came from each mother, compared with approximately 2.8 million reads from each child. TCR recombination output is similarly shaped by thymic selection in related and unrelated pairs, with a minor effect exerted by inherited differences. Normalized repertoire overlap in related mother-child pairs was always slightly higher than in unrelated mother-child pairs, but the difference was never significant. No persistent microchimeric T cell clones were found, with a detection sensitivity of approximately 95 clones per million clonotypes. Deep NGS was used in the study to compare the TCR beta repertoires of mothers and children and to look for features that separate related mother-child pairs from unrelated individuals. Mothers averaged roughly 40 +/- 4 years of age and children averaged roughly 10 +/- 4 years. After adapter ligation was performed with NEBNext reagents, the libraries were sequenced on an Illumina HiSeq 2000 with 100+100 nt paired-end reads. To avoid cross-contamination, the mother libraries and the child libraries were prepared a month apart and sequenced in separate runs. For each donor, between about 450,000 and 2,300,000 distinct TCR beta clonotypes were identified. Naive TCR beta clonotypes were estimated from low-frequency clonotypes matched to each donor's FACS-determined naive share, without sorting.

Material for sequencing was blood. This chain is built from TRBV12-3 or TRBV12-4 and TRBJ1-2; perhaps TRBD1 is the D gene, with 5 bases matching. This TCR was recovered from a boy aged 5 to 17 in good health. Here the CDR3 is given as CASSLGGGVDGYTF. The nucleotide sequence reads as follows: TGTGCCAGCAGTTTAGGGGGGGGAGTGGATGGCTACACCTTC.